The present T cell receptor beta chain was sequenced within a study of regulatory T cells in long-lasting Graves disease (dated by TCRdb to about 2021). Notes on the research overall: In the newly diagnosed Graves' disease group, patients had been taking antithyroid drugs for less than 3 months. This study used TCR sequencing and RNA sequencing of peripheral blood to compare persistent Graves' disease patients against newly diagnosed Graves' disease patients. The study took place in China and was registered as a clinical trial. A total of around 35 samples were covered by TCR sequencing, comprising roughly 13 persistent and around 20 newly diagnosed Graves' disease patients. General findings and caveats noted by the study authors: Sequencing and analysis were restricted to the TCR beta chain. Compared with newly diagnosed patients, patients with persistent Graves' disease had lower TCR Shannon entropy and fewer highly expanded clones, which suggests clonal expansion. A larger number of public clonotypes was shared among persistent patients (under 3,000) than among newly diagnosed patients (over 850). Preferential use of TRBV28, TRBJ1-2 and TRBJ2-5 was observed in persistent disease, whereas TRBV20-1 and TRBJ2-1 were favored in newly diagnosed disease. Peripheral blood alone was examined, since thyroid tissue, which constituted the primary lesion, could not be accessed. The small sample size was acknowledged by the authors as a limitation that may reduce accuracy.

The method was multiplex PCR. Sequencing instrument: Illumina HiSeq 4000. TCR beta libraries were built with iRepertoire HTBI primers and Arm-PCR amplification of CDR3 regions. Gel purification was performed on PCR products prior to sequencing. Turning to the authors' computational methods: Gene usage analysis of CDR3 amino acid clonotypes used the 55 to 80 TRBV and some 13 TRBJ segments found across samples. COPE and FqMerger were used to merge the filtered high-quality paired reads into contigs. BLAST was used to align contigs to the IMGT TRBV, TRBD and TRBJ reference genes, and CDR3 was defined following IMGT. Highly expanded clones were defined as clonotypes with a frequency above 0.1%. Repertoire diversity was measured by Shannon entropy, and V-J evenness by the Gini coefficient. A clonotype found in more than one individual was treated as public. The public reads were reanalyzed by TCRdb: fastp trimming at Q25, MiXCR alignment, in-frame beta chains only. For every CDR3 protein sequence, its rows merge into one entry that carries the most common genes and DNA. TCRdb's processing, not the study's, gives the V and J calls here. The sample records roughly 520,000 distinct CDR3 sequences, 12% of which are singletons. Roughly 9.3% of the sample is taken by the ten largest.

The sample's time point label, decoded: newly diagnosed GD, antithyroid drugs for less than 3 months. For both TCR sequencing and RNA sequencing, RNA was extracted from PBMCs using TRIzol. The diagnosis of Graves' disease followed American Thyroid Association guidelines. Patients for the study were recruited at an endocrinology department in Xi'an, China. Each patient gave about 10 milliliters of peripheral blood, collected in an EDTA anticoagulant tube. PBMCs were isolated by Ficoll Paque Plus density gradient separation without further T cell sorting. An Agilent 2100 Bioanalyzer and agarose gel were used to check RNA quality, while a NanoDrop 2000 measured RNA concentration. V and J lose 5 bases and 0 bases, and a span of 8 bases separates them. In the germline V gene (reference sequence), CDR1 corresponds to SEHNR and CDR2 to FQNEAQ. The CDR3 numbers 13 residues from cysteine through phenylalanine. The entry retains the CDR3 DNA only, 39 bases that are in frame from base 1.

This clonotype was counted at least ten times. The specificity of this receptor is unknown. Qualities for individual bases were not recorded, and no much larger clone is one base off. These same data were also listed under a study on T cells in Graves' hyperthyroidism and ophthalmopathy. The second study's authors report: Stable Graves' hyperthyroidism was defined as the absence of progression to ophthalmopathy over 18 months of follow-up. Hyperthyroidism patients were newly diagnosed, with disease duration under 2 months, and aged 18 to 65 years. Any patient with an uncontrolled infection, another autoimmune disease, pregnancy or lactation was excluded. Diagnoses were established on the basis of clinical symptoms, serum thyroxine and TRAb, thyroid ultrasound, and orbital computed tomography. The first round of RT-PCR for the TCR CDR3 was performed with the HTBI primer set and the Qiagen OneStep RT-PCR kit. Most expanded thyroid clonotypes (frequency above 0.001) were also detected in blood, suggesting blood repertoires may reflect thyroid immune responses. In cross-validation, a model built on a 13 V-J signature told ophthalmopathy apart from stable hyperthyroidism with approximately 91% sensitivity and about 81% specificity, and in testing the same model reached 80%/75%. During validation, the model predicted progression to ophthalmopathy a median of around 7 months ahead of onset, with almost 71% sensitivity and 72.22% specificity. A discovery cohort of approximately 97 patients, approximately 45 with Graves' ophthalmopathy and under 60 with stable Graves' hyperthyroidism, was used to find distinguishing TCR V-J signatures. Whether ophthalmopathy could be predicted prospectively was tested in an independent validation cohort made up of under 20 hyperthyroidism patients plus 17 patients who later progressed to ophthalmopathy. The 95 to 100 discovery patients were randomly divided into training and test sets at a 7:3 ratio. In addition, the study compared T-cell repertoires in thyroid tissue and in blood from 6 or 7 Graves' hyperthyroidism patients. Following sampling, methimazole starting at 30 mg daily was given to hyperthyroidism patients, and high-dose intravenous methylprednisolone was given to ophthalmopathy patients. Libraries were constructed in a second round of multiplex PCR, after which size selection and purification were performed. The libraries were sequenced on an Illumina HiSeq2000 using paired-end 100 bp reads. SOAPnuke was used to process the raw data, throwing out any read that contained adapters or uncalled bases, had a mean Phred below 15, or lacked an exact constant-primer or identifier match. High-quality paired reads were merged using COPE v1.2.5, and each unique nucleotide sequence was defined as a clonotype. Clonotypes were aligned to IMGT TRBV, TRBD and TRBJ reference segments using MiTCR v1.1. The analysis included only V-J combinations with a frequency above 0.0001, which together covered 99.2% of the repertoires. The TCS score was defined as F50 (clonal expansion) divided by E x V (chaos), with BLOSUM62-based TCRdist calculated between CDR3 peptides within each V-J. Welch's t-statistics and random forest reduced 500 to 550 V-J features to about 13, which were used in a naive Bayes classifier (R e1071). Sample size was not statistically predetermined, and investigators were not blinded to group allocation. The paper describes TCR Vbeta CDR3 sequencing of some 130 peripheral blood samples, made up of about 41 ophthalmopathy patients, roughly 75 hyperthyroidism patients and 17 progressor patients.

The V and J segments used are TRBV7-9 and TRBJ2-7; 5 matching bases give a weak D call of TRBD2. This sequence originates from a woman aged 25-40 years with Graves disease. Donor details come from another sample of the same person, matched by shared clones. The sequencing here drew on peripheral blood mononuclear cells (PBMCs), taken at new diagnosis, from a patient treated with antithyroid drugs. The DNA sequence follows: TGTGCCAGCAGCCCGGACTCCTCCTACGAGCAGTACTTC. Its amino acids are CASSPDSSYEQYF.